This entry features one TCR beta chain sequence. Its antigen is not identified. These data are taken from a study of blood T cells in healthy people across ages. The second PCR ran roughly 6 to 11 cycles with a sample-barcoded 5' primer and J-beta primers. TCRdb called the 5' RACE reads again in MiXCR, with one record for every CDR3 protein. The sample lists some 700,000 distinct CDR3 sequences, about a fifth occurring once. Per germline, CDR1 DFQATT and CDR2 SNEGSKA (reference sequence). Trimming took 5 bases from V and 3 from J, leaving 14 bases between them. This CDR3 is 14 amino acids long. Study results and caveats: PBMC samples, being unsorted, prevented any conclusive comparison of naive and antigen-experienced cells. The study found TCR beta diversity correlated strongly with naive T cell percentage.

The clonotype comes from a man aged 70 or older in good health. The sample was blood. The chain carries TRBV20-1 and TRBJ2-1; D might be TRBD1 (5 bases). The CDR3 nucleotides are TGCAGTGCTCCCAGCAGGCAGGGCTACAATGAGCAGTTCTTC. Amino acids: CSAPSRQGYNEQFF.